This T cell receptor (beta chain) was documented in a study of blood T cell repertoires in COVID-19. Study summary: Some COVID-19 samples were acute and others convalescent; all came from the United States, Italy and Spain. T cells, B-cell-depleted T cells, or PBMCs supplied cDNA or gDNA.

CDR3 length equals 14 residues. CDR1 and CDR2 (germline): LGHNT, FRNRAP. The V end lost 0 bases, the J end lost 6 bases, and 12 bases lay between the germline ends. Sequencing was performed with immunoSEQ multiplex PCR; in TCRdb, only in-frame clones are kept and a portion is missing. Of 170,000 or so clones in the sample, just over 85% were seen once. The TCR comes from a man aged 50-60 years with active or convalescent COVID-19. The specimen sequenced was peripheral blood. The genes are TRBV12-5 and TRBJ2-7; D is possibly TRBD2 (7 bases). The CDR3 here is CASGLVGGGGEQYF. The CDR3 DNA reads as TGTGCTAGTGGTTTGGTAGGGGGGGGAGGCGAGCAGTACTTC.